Following are 27 T cell receptor beta chains from one sample sequenced in a study of chemoradiotherapy in HPV16-positive cancers. Profiling relied on immunoSEQ multiplex PCR, and the TCRdb table lists in-frame clones only, not all of them. The sample has 15,000 or so clones; 85% to 95% are singletons. The sequencing used blood, collected from a patient who underwent chemoradiotherapy. The receptor source for this set is a human donor with HPV-associated anogenital cancer.

The chain links TRBV5-1 to TRBJ2-7, with TRBD2 matching 10 bases. There are 15 residues in the CDR3. Unmatched junction bases numbered 7, after V lost 0 bases and J lost 7 bases. CDR1 and CDR2 from the germline V gene are SGHRS and YFSETQ. CDR3 sequence (DNA): TGCGCCAGCAGCTTGGCCGGAACTAGCGGGGAAGAGCAGTACTTC. As protein: CASSLAGTSGEEQYF.

The chain has TRBV30 and TRBJ2-5; D ambiguous. V was cut by 2 bases and J by 5 bases, with 12 bases left in between. This CDR3 comprises 13 residues. Per the germline V gene, CDR1 is GTSNPN and CDR2 is SVGIG (reference sequence). CDR3 nucleotides: TGTGCCTGGAGTAGGCGTCCCGGGGAGACCCAGTACTTC. This gives the protein CAWSRRPGETQYF.

The genes are TRBV5-1 and TRBJ1-4; perhaps TRBD1 as D (6 bases). CDR1 is SGHRS, CDR2 YFSETQ, per germline. V was shortened by 0 bases and J by 7 bases, with 10 bases between the two germline ends. The CDR3 sequence is 14 residues long. CDR3 loop: CASSLGGAGEKLFF. In DNA, the CDR3 is TGCGCCAGCAGCTTGGGGGGGGCCGGTGAAAAACTGTTTTTT.

The chain combines TRBV5-1 with TRBJ2-5; possible D gene TRBD1, 6 bases. The CDR3 has 14 amino acids. Per the germline V gene, CDR1 is SGHRS and CDR2 is YFSETQ. The ends were cut back, 4 bases at V and 4 bases at J, with 14 bases in the middle. The CDR3 DNA is TGCGCCAGCAGCCCTGAACAGGGAAGAGAGACCCAGTACTTC. This codes for CASSPEQGRETQYF.

This clone was seen just once. This rearrangement joins TRBV2 to TRBJ2-7, with TRBD2 matching over 9 bases. This CDR3 has 14 residues. CDR1 SNHLY and CDR2 FYNNEI come from the germline V gene. Trimming took 6 bases from V and 2 from J; bases not matched to a gene: 5. CDR3 sequence: CASSSGGFPYEQYF. The CDR3 DNA sequence: TGTGCCAGCAGCAGCGGGGGGTTTCCCTACGAGCAGTACTTC.

The chain employs TRBV6-1 and TRBJ1-4; no definite D call. V dropped 2 bases and J dropped 5 bases, with 9 bases sitting between them. CDR3 length: 14 amino acids. The germline V gene has CDR1 MNHNS and CDR2 SASEGT. DNA for the CDR3: TGTGCCAGCAGTGAAACATCAGGAAATGAAAAACTGTTTTTT. Amino acids: CASSETSGNEKLFF.

This clone was detected once. The J gene is TRBJ2-1, the V gene TRBV7-6; 7 bases are shared with TRBD2. Germline V gene lookup returns CDR1 SGHVS and CDR2 FNYEAQ. V was pared by 5 bases and J by 0 bases, with 10 bases of the junction left unmatched. This CDR3 comprises 17 residues. This chain's CDR3 is CASSHITIAGSYNEQFF. The CDR3 nucleotides are TGTGCCAGCAGCCATATAACGATAGCGGGCTCCTACAATGAGCAGTTCTTC. Complete variable domain (other parts from reference TRBV7-6 and TRBJ2-1): GAGVSQSPRYKVTKRGQDVALRCDPISGHVSLYWYRQALGQGPEFLTYFNYEAQQDKSGLPNDRFSAERPEGSISTLTIQRTEQRDSAMYRCASSHITIAGSYNEQFFGPGTRLTVL.

V gene TRBV13 combines with J gene TRBJ2-2; TRBD2 might be the D (5 bases). The CDR3 covers 15 residues. The germline V gene encodes CDR1 PRHDT and CDR2 FYEKMQ (reference sequence). Trimming cost V 4 bases and J 5 bases, with 14 bases left between them. The CDR3 coding sequence is TGTGCCAGCAGCTCCAGGACTGACTGGACCGGGGAGCTGTTTTTT. Its protein is CASSSRTDWTGELFF.

This clone came up a few times. The J gene is TRBJ1-4, the V gene TRBV2; 8 bases match TRBD1. J gave up 8 bases and V 6 bases, and 11 bases lay outside the gene matches. The CDR3 has 15 residues. Germline assignment: CDR1 SNHLY and CDR2 FYNNEI. This CDR3 reads CASRTSTGEGEKLFF. CDR3 DNA sequence: TGTGCCAGCAGGACATCGACAGGGGAGGGCGAAAAACTGTTTTTT.

V and J are TRBV6-4 and TRBJ2-7, with D possibly matching TRBD2 (5 bases). Per the germline V gene, CDR1 is MRHNA and CDR2 is SNTAGT. The V end lost 7 bases, the J end lost 4 bases, and 8 bases lay between the germline ends. CDR3 length equals 11 residues. CDR3 protein: CASTTGYEQYF. Written as DNA, the CDR3 is TGTGCCAGCACGACGGGGTACGAGCAGTACTTC.

The chain has TRBV14 and TRBJ2-7, with TRBD1 identical over 9 bases. In germline, CDR1 is SGHDN, CDR2 FVKESK. Losses at the gene ends were 4 bases for V and 2 bases for J; bases not matched to a gene: 12. CDR3 size: 17 residues. CDR3 DNA: TGTGCCAGCAGCCTTCCCAACAGGGGGCGGATTCCCTACGAGCAGTACGTC. Amino acids: CASSLPNRGRIPYEQYV.

V usage is TRBV7-9 and J usage is TRBJ1-2, with D possibly matching TRBD1 (5 bases). The CDR3 is 16 residues long. V lost 6 bases and J 0 bases, leaving 17 bases between the germline ends. In germline, CDR1 is SEHNR, CDR2 FQNEAQ (reference sequence). The CDR3 nucleotides are TGTGCCAGCAGTCAGGGAAAGGTCGTTTCTAACTATGGCTACACCTTC. Translating it yields CASSQGKVVSNYGYTF.

V gene TRBV10-3 combines with J gene TRBJ1-2; 7 bases fit TRBD1. The germline gives CDR1 ENHRY, CDR2 SYGVKD. This CDR3 spans 13 amino acids. V shed 11 bases, J shed 4 bases, and the junction held 10 bases outside the gene matches. DNA of the CDR3: TGTGCCGGAAGGACAGGCGAAGTCTATGGCTACACCTTC. The encoded protein is CAGRTGEVYGYTF.

This rearrangement joins TRBV19 to TRBJ1-1; TRBD1 matches 8 bases. The CDR3 length is 13 residues. Germline assignment: CDR1 LNHDA and CDR2 SQIVND (reference sequence). Trimming removed 6 bases from V and 4 bases from J; junction bases left unmatched: 4. The chain's CDR3 is CASRTTGGTEAFF. CDR3 nucleotide sequence: TGTGCCAGTAGAACTACAGGGGGCACTGAAGCTTTCTTT. Full variable domain (outside the CDR3, taken from reference TRBV19 and TRBJ1-1): DGGITQSPKYLFRKEGQNVTLSCEQNLNHDAMYWYRQDPGQGLRLIYYSQIVNDFQKGDIAEGYSVSREKKESFPLTVTSAQKNPTAFYLCASRTTGGTEAFFGQGTRLTVV.

The CDR3 sequence is CASSSDRGAYGYTF. For the CDR3, the DNA is TGTGCCAGCAGTTCTGACAGGGGAGCCTATGGCTACACCTTC. The chain is built from TRBV28 and TRBJ1-2, with 8 bases lining up with TRBD1. This CDR3 comprises 14 residues. The junction had 5 bases not matched to a gene; V was cut back by 4 bases and J by 4 bases. Germline V gene sequence: CDR1 MDHEN, CDR2 SYDVKM.

In this sample, this clone turned up a few times. The rearrangement joins TRBV5-6 to TRBJ2-3; D is perhaps TRBD1 or TRBD2 (6 bases each). Trimming pared 1 base from V and 6 bases from J, leaving 9 bases between. The germline V gene encodes CDR1 SGHDT and CDR2 YYEEEE. This CDR3 has 13 amino acids. The CDR3 sequence is CASSLPGADTQYF. The CDR3 DNA reads as TGTGCCAGCAGCTTGCCGGGGGCCGATACGCAGTATTTT.

J is TRBJ2-1 and V is TRBV14; 10 bases are a match to TRBD2. The CDR3 runs 17 residues. CDR1 is SGHDN and CDR2 is FVKESK in the germline V gene. Trimming took 1 base from V and 4 from J; bases not matched to a gene: 7. The CDR3 protein is CASSQGTLAGVYNEQFF. CDR3 DNA: TGTGCCAGCAGCCAAGGGACCCTAGCGGGGGTTTACAATGAGCAGTTCTTC.

The chain is built from TRBV5-4 and TRBJ1-1; D remains unclear. Trimming shortened V by 3 bases and J by 6 bases, and 9 bases separated the two germline ends. CDR1 is SGHNT and CDR2 is YYREEE in the germline V gene (reference sequence). This CDR3 is built from 12 residues. The CDR3 loop is CASSSAGPEAFF. Here the CDR3 DNA reads TGTGCCAGCAGCTCGGCAGGTCCTGAAGCTTTCTTT.

The chain couples TRBV4-1 to TRBJ2-3; TRBD2 matches 9 bases. Germline V gene sequence: CDR1 MGHRA, CDR2 YSYEKL. The CDR3 extends over 16 amino acids. With V trimmed by 1 base and J by 6 bases, 8 bases remained unmatched. CDR3 sequence (DNA): TGCGCCAGCAGCCAAGTTGGCGGGGGGGCATGGGATACGCAGTATTTT. It codes for CASSQVGGGAWDTQYF.

This clone has just a few counts. The chain couples TRBV9 to TRBJ2-2; no clear D gene. The germline V gene encodes CDR1 SGDLS and CDR2 YYNGEE. V was cut by 6 bases and J by 3 bases, with 6 bases left in between. The CDR3 has 12 amino acids. CDR3 protein: CASKRDTGELFF. The CDR3 bases are TGTGCCAGCAAGCGCGACACCGGGGAGCTGTTTTTT.

The chain employs TRBV10-2 and TRBJ2-2; TRBD1 is a possible D gene (5 bases). The germline V and J ends were trimmed by 6 bases and 4 bases, with 15 bases remaining between them. The CDR3 is made up of 15 amino acids. Germline values: CDR1 WSHSY, CDR2 SAAADI. The CDR3 region is CASRRRGSGTGELFF. The CDR3 coding sequence is TGCGCCAGCAGAAGAAGGGGTTCGGGCACCGGGGAGCTGTTTTTT.

The chain couples TRBV6-1 to TRBJ1-5; 10 nucleotides match TRBD1. This CDR3 contains 15 residues. Trimming removed 5 bases from V and 2 bases from J; junction bases left unmatched: 3. The germline gives CDR1 MNHNS, CDR2 SASEGT. The CDR3 loop is CASSTGQGGNQPQHF. The CDR3 nucleotides are TGTGCCAGCAGTACCGGACAGGGGGGCAATCAGCCCCAGCATTTT.

This sequence joins TRBV6-1 and TRBJ2-3, with D possibly TRBD1 on 5 matching bases. V was trimmed by 4 bases and J by 9 bases, leaving 11 bases between them. Germline V gene lookup returns CDR1 MNHNS and CDR2 SASEGT. CDR3 size: 12 residues. DNA of the CDR3: TGTGCCAGCAGTGTATTAGGGGAAACGCAGTATTTT. This gives the protein CASSVLGETQYF.

The V call is TRBV15, the J call TRBJ2-1, with unresolved D. Germline CDR1 and CDR2: LNHNV and YYDKDF (reference sequence). Trimming shortened V by 0 bases and J by 5 bases, and 11 bases separated the two germline ends. This CDR3 contains 15 residues. The DNA of the CDR3 is TGTGCCACCAGCAGAGACGTGGTAGAGAACAATGAGCAGTTCTTC. Translated, it gives CATSRDVVENNEQFF.

This clone appeared once. This rearrangement joins TRBV5-1 to TRBJ1-2, with TRBD1 matching 8 bases. Germline V lookup: CDR1 SGHRS, CDR2 YFSETQ. Trimming took 3 bases from V and 10 from J; bases not matched to a gene: 8. The CDR3 spans 13 residues. The CDR3 here is CASSSGQGLDYTF. In DNA, the CDR3 is TGCGCCAGCAGCTCCGGACAGGGCCTAGACTACACCTTC.

The chain uses TRBV5-6 and TRBJ2-1, with 7 nucleotides matching TRBD1. The CDR3 consists of 14 residues. Germline V gene sequence: CDR1 SGHDT, CDR2 YYEEEE. V was pared by 3 bases and J by 6 bases, with 6 bases of the junction left unmatched. The CDR3 here is CASSYISGGNEQFF. In DNA, the CDR3 is TGTGCCAGCAGCTATATATCAGGGGGCAATGAGCAGTTCTTC.

This chain connects TRBV10-2 to TRBJ1-4; D gene unclear. CDR3 length: 12 amino acids. Trimming took 0 bases from V and 13 from J, leaving 9 bases between them. Germline values: CDR1 WSHSY, CDR2 SAAADI. The CDR3 reads CASSESNRGLFF. In DNA form, the CDR3 reads TGCGCCAGCAGTGAGTCGAATCGGGGACTGTTTTTT.